The 29 T cell receptor beta chains listed next were all sequenced from one sample in a study of cytomegalovirus exposure and HLA in healthy donors. The assay was immunoSEQ multiplex PCR, and TCRdb's table has in-frame clones only and misses some. This sample carries a few hundred thousand clones, almost 90% of them seen once, and the ten largest clones take approximately 0.34%. Sequenced material: PBMCs. These receptors all stem from a woman aged 18-29 years in good health and CMV-seronegative.

The chain has TRBV10-3 and TRBJ2-5; 8 positions agree with TRBD2. The CDR3 totals 16 residues. Trimming removed 9 bases from V and 5 bases from J; junction bases left unmatched: 17. From germline, CDR1 is ENHRY and CDR2 SYGVKD. The CDR3 sequence is CAMTGDIAGQAETQYF. The CDR3 bases are TGTGCCATGACTGGGGACATAGCGGGGCAGGCGGAGACCCAGTACTTC.

The chain recombines TRBV13 with TRBJ2-5, with 8 bases matching TRBD1. In germline, CDR1 is PRHDT, CDR2 FYEKMQ (reference sequence). CDR3 length: 13 residues. The V gene end was trimmed by 4 bases and the J gene end by 3 bases; junction bases not matched to a gene: 1. The DNA for the CDR3 is TGTGCCAGCAGCTCGACAGGGGAAGAGACCCAGTACTTC. It yields the protein CASSSTGEETQYF.

The chain uses TRBV29-1 and TRBJ2-2, with 8 bases fitting TRBD1. Trimming cost V 6 bases and J 0 bases; bases outside gene matches: 6. CDR1 and CDR2 (germline): SQVTM, ANQGSEA. The CDR3 has 15 amino acids. The CDR3 sequence: CSVTGAVANTGELFF. The CDR3 nucleotides are TGCAGCGTGACAGGGGCGGTAGCGAACACCGGGGAGCTGTTTTTT.

The V call is TRBV7-8, the J call TRBJ2-1; D unresolved. This CDR3 is built from 13 residues. Germline CDR1 reads SGHVS; CDR2 reads FQNEAQ. Trimming removed 3 bases from V and 1 base from J, with 4 bases in between. CDR3 loop: CASSFESYNEQFF. The CDR3 bases are TGTGCCAGCAGCTTCGAGTCCTACAATGAGCAGTTCTTC.

V usage is TRBV15 and J usage is TRBJ2-1; 7 positions agree with TRBD1. With 1 base clipped from V and 4 bases from J, the junction kept 7 bases outside the gene matches. This CDR3 contains 16 residues. Germline lookup yields CDR1 LNHNV and CDR2 YYDKDF (reference sequence). The chain's CDR3 is CATSRGVTGEYNEQFF. CDR3 DNA: TGTGCCACCAGCAGAGGGGTAACAGGGGAATACAATGAGCAGTTCTTC.

This chain connects TRBV12-5 to TRBJ2-3; D is possibly TRBD2 (6 bases). V dropped 11 bases and J dropped 0 bases, with 18 bases sitting between them. This CDR3 is built from 15 residues. Germline V gene sequence: CDR1 LGHNT, CDR2 FRNRAP. The CDR3: CAVARGTESTDTQYF. CDR3 in DNA: TGTGCTGTTGCCCGGGGGACCGAAAGCACAGATACGCAGTATTTT. Full variable domain (remainder filled in from reference TRBV12-5 and TRBJ2-3): DARVTQTPRHKVTEMGQEVTMRCQPILGHNTVFWYRQTMMQGLELLAYFRNRAPLDDSGMPKDRFSAEMPDATLATLKIQPSEPRDSAVYFCAVARGTESTDTQYFGPGTRLTVL.

The chain uses TRBV28 and TRBJ2-3; TRBD2 might be the D (6 bases). CDR3 length equals 15 residues. V was cut by 7 bases and J by 0 bases, with 14 bases left in between. CDR1 and CDR2 from the germline V gene are MDHEN and SYDVKM. In nucleotides, the CDR3 is TGTGCCAGCACCTTGGGGACTCTAAGCACAGATACGCAGTATTTT. Its protein product is CASTLGTLSTDTQYF.

The chain recombines TRBV9 with TRBJ2-5; D perhaps matches TRBD2 (6 bases). Germline-derived CDR1 and CDR2 are SGDLS and YYNGEE. The germline V and J ends were trimmed by 0 bases and 2 bases, with 14 bases remaining between them. The CDR3 length is 16 residues. CDR3 amino acids: CASSVGNGGGQETQYF. Written as DNA, the CDR3 is TGTGCCAGCAGCGTAGGAAACGGGGGAGGACAAGAGACCCAGTACTTC.

This rearrangement joins TRBV6-5 to TRBJ1-1; D not resolved. In germline, CDR1 is MNHEY, CDR2 SVGAGI. The CDR3 length is 13 residues. The ends were cut back, 0 bases at V and 1 base at J, with 3 bases in the middle. Written as DNA, the CDR3 is TGTGCCAGCAGTTACTCTCGGAACACTGAAGCTTTCTTT. Encoded protein: CASSYSRNTEAFF.

This clone was seen just once. Other DNA sequences in this specimen translate into the identical CDR3. This chain uses TRBV6-5 with TRBJ1-1; D call uncertain. Between the trimmed V and J ends, which lost 0 bases and 0 bases, there was a span of 5 bases. In germline, CDR1 is MNHEY, CDR2 SVGAGI. The CDR3 is made up of 14 amino acids. CDR3: CASSYSRLNTEAFF. The CDR3 DNA reads TGTGCCAGCAGTTACTCGAGGCTGAACACTGAAGCTTTCTTT.

The chain combines TRBV19 with TRBJ1-2, with 9 bases aligning to TRBD1. V trimming: 11 bases; J trimming: 6 bases; junction bases outside the gene matches: 7. CDR3 length: 12 residues. Germline CDR1 LNHDA, CDR2 SQIVND (reference sequence). This CDR3 is CAGTGNWNGYTF. CDR3 bases: TGTGCCGGGACAGGGAATTGGAATGGCTACACCTTC.

V and J are TRBV18 and TRBJ2-1; TRBD1 agrees at 9 bases. Losses at the gene ends were 6 bases for V and 9 bases for J; bases not matched to a gene: 9. Germline V gives CDR1 KGHSH, CDR2 LQKENI. The CDR3 totals 14 residues. The CDR3 sequence: CASSPGQGIGEQFF. The CDR3 bases are TGTGCCAGCTCGCCGGGACAGGGAATCGGTGAGCAGTTCTTC. Combining the CDR3 with reference TRBV18 and TRBJ2-1 gives the whole variable domain NAGVMQNPRHLVRRRGQEARLRCSPMKGHSHVYWYRQLPEEGLKFMVYLQKENIIDESGMPKERFSAEFPKEGPSILRIQQVVRGDSAAYFCASSPGQGIGEQFFGPGTRLTVL.

This chain connects TRBV13 to TRBJ2-7; 9 positions match TRBD1. J lost 6 bases, V lost 7 bases, and 13 bases had no gene match. This CDR3 comprises 15 residues. Germline assignment: CDR1 PRHDT and CDR2 FYEKMQ (reference sequence). DNA of the CDR3: TGTGCCAGCACCCGGGAAGGGACAGGGCGCGGCGAGCAGTACTTC. It specifies CASTREGTGRGEQYF.

CDR3 coding DNA: TGTGCCAGCAGCCCAACCCAGGGGGCACGGTATGGCTACACCTTC. It translates to CASSPTQGARYGYTF. This sequence joins TRBV2 and TRBJ1-2, with TRBD1 identical over 8 bases. Trimming removed 6 bases from V and 5 bases from J; junction bases left unmatched: 11. The CDR3 extends over 15 amino acids. Germline CDR1 and CDR2: SNHLY and FYNNEI.

This clone was detected once. V and J are TRBV28 and TRBJ2-1; the D gene is possibly TRBD2 (6 bases). Trimming took 5 bases from V and 6 from J, leaving 11 bases between them. The CDR3 consists of 13 residues. CDR1 MDHEN and CDR2 SYDVKM come from the germline V gene. The CDR3 DNA sequence: TGTGCCAGCAGTGGAACCGGGGGCAATGAGCAGTTCTTC. Its translation is CASSGTGGNEQFF.

The chain carries TRBV27 and TRBJ1-3; a possible D gene is TRBD1 (6 bases). CDR3 length: 14 amino acids. Trimming left V 6 bases short and J 3 bases short, with 12 bases between. CDR1 MNHEY and CDR2 SMNVEV come from the germline V gene (reference sequence). In DNA, the CDR3 is TGTGCCAGCAGCATACAGGGTGGTGGAAACACCATATATTTT. Its translation is CASSIQGGGNTIYF.

The rearrangement uses TRBV4-1 and TRBJ1-2; perhaps TRBD1 as D (6 bases). The CDR3 extends over 17 amino acids. Germline V CDR1 and CDR2: MGHRA, YSYEKL. Trimming took 0 bases from V and 1 from J, leaving 15 bases between them. This chain's CDR3 is CASSQDEGGIFNYGYTF. DNA for the CDR3: TGCGCCAGCAGCCAAGATGAAGGGGGAATATTTAACTATGGCTACACCTTC.

This chain links TRBV6-1 with TRBJ2-2; 12 bases are a match to TRBD2. Germline V gene sequence: CDR1 MNHNS, CDR2 SASEGT. Losses at the gene ends were 7 bases for V and 5 bases for J; bases not matched to a gene: 2. The CDR3 consists of 14 residues. This CDR3 is CASITSGGTGELFF. The CDR3 region has the DNA TGTGCCAGCATTACTAGCGGGGGGACCGGGGAGCTGTTTTTT.

In regard to this clone: This specimen includes other DNA sequences encoding the same CDR3. The chain has TRBV6-5 and TRBJ1-1; D gene ambiguous. Trimming stripped 0 bases from V and 5 bases from J, with 7 bases between. This CDR3 region has 13 residues. Germline V gives CDR1 MNHEY, CDR2 SVGAGI. The CDR3 DNA is TGTGCCAGCAGTTACTCGGGAGGGACTGAAGCTTTCTTT. Translation gives CASSYSGGTEAFF.

Remarks on this clone: The junction differs from germline at one of its ends, possibly a read error. This sequence joins TRBV6-5 and TRBJ1-5, with TRBD1 as a possible D gene (6 bases). Germline V gene lookup returns CDR1 MNHEY and CDR2 SVGAGI. This CDR3 region has 14 residues. CDR3 nucleotide sequence: TGTGCCAGCAGTGACTCAGGGGTTGTACAGCCCCAGCATTTT. Translation: CASSDSGVVQPQHF.

The rearrangement links TRBV6-6 to TRBJ2-5; D is perhaps TRBD1 (5 bases). CDR1 is MNHNY and CDR2 is SVGAGI in the germline V gene (reference sequence). Trimming cost V 5 bases and J 5 bases, with 12 bases left between them. There are 13 residues in the CDR3. The CDR3 reads CASSLQGMETQYF. The CDR3 nucleotides are TGTGCCAGCAGTCTTCAGGGTATGGAGACCCAGTACTTC.

This CDR3 reads CASRARRGESYEQYF. CDR3 nucleotides: TGTGCCAGTAGGGCACGCAGGGGGGAGTCCTACGAGCAGTACTTC. The rearrangement uses TRBV19 and TRBJ2-7; maybe TRBD1 (7 bases). The CDR3 consists of 15 residues. V lost 6 bases and J 1 base, leaving 16 bases between the germline ends. Germline V gives CDR1 LNHDA, CDR2 SQIVND (reference sequence).

The chain uses TRBV15 and TRBJ1-2; possible D gene TRBD1, 6 bases. This CDR3 comprises 15 residues. Trimming took off 5 bases at V and 8 bases at J, with 21 bases between the two ends. Germline V gene data show CDR1 as LNHNV and CDR2 as YYDKDF (reference sequence). Here the CDR3 reads CATSWERQAAQGYTF. The DNA for the CDR3 is TGTGCCACCAGCTGGGAGCGACAGGCTGCACAGGGCTACACCTTC.

V and J are TRBV5-8 and TRBJ2-7; 8 nucleotides agree with TRBD2. The CDR3 spans 15 residues. V lost 4 bases and J lost 4; bases outside the gene matches: 10. Germline V gene data show CDR1 as SGHTS and CDR2 as YDEGEE. The CDR3 region is CASSTSGGYSYEQYV. CDR3 in DNA: TGTGCCAGCAGCACAAGCGGGGGATACAGTTACGAGCAGTACGTC.

This clone was recorded only once. The V call is TRBV4-3, the J call TRBJ1-4; TRBD1 is a possible D gene (5 bases). V lost 4 bases to trimming and J lost 8 bases, with 20 bases between them. Germline-derived CDR1 and CDR2 are LGHNA and YSLEER. The CDR3 contains 16 residues. CDR3 sequence: CASSLIEAGPREKLFF. Here the CDR3 DNA reads TGCGCCAGCAGCCTGATTGAGGCAGGGCCTAGGGAAAAACTGTTTTTT.

This clone occurred once. The CDR3 DNA sequence: TGTGCCAGCAGCTTAGGAGGACAGGTATATAGGTACGAGCAGTACTTC. Amino acids: CASSLGGQVYRYEQYF. The V and J genes are TRBV7-2 and TRBJ2-7; TRBD1 aligns across 7 bases. CDR1 is SGHTA, CDR2 FQGNSA, per germline. V dropped 1 base and J dropped 4; count of bases not matched to a gene: 10. This CDR3 spans 16 amino acids.

The chain carries TRBV5-4 and TRBJ2-1; 8 positions agree with TRBD1. The length of the CDR3 is 18 residues. CDR1 is SGHNT and CDR2 is YYREEE in the germline V gene (reference sequence). The V and J ends lost 0 bases and 2 bases, in that order; junction bases with no gene match: 10. This CDR3 reads CASSLGPGQGATYNEQFF. Written as DNA, the CDR3 is TGTGCCAGCAGCTTGGGCCCCGGGCAGGGGGCCACCTACAATGAGCAGTTCTTC.

The chain links TRBV11-2 to TRBJ1-2; TRBD1 matches at 10 bases. Germline V CDR1 and CDR2: SGHAT, FQNNGV. The V segment lost 3 bases and the J segment 8 bases; nucleotides outside the gene matches: 9. This CDR3 contains 15 residues. The CDR3 loop reads CASSLLPGQGNGYTF. CDR3 DNA: TGTGCCAGCAGCTTGCTACCGGGACAGGGGAACGGCTACACCTTC.

V gene TRBV6-1 combines with J gene TRBJ1-1; no definite D call. The germline V gene encodes CDR1 MNHNS and CDR2 SASEGT. This CDR3 spans 17 amino acids. Trimming removed 4 bases from V and 1 base from J, with 19 bases in between. The CDR3 nucleotides are TGTGCCAGCAGTGCCGACCCGCTAGCTTTTCAGAACACTGAAGCTTTCTTT. This encodes CASSADPLAFQNTEAFF.